What follows is one T cell receptor (beta chain) and its context. 60 Vbeta and 13 Jbeta primers were used in PCR. Produced via immunoSEQ multiplex PCR; TCRdb's table is partial and in-frame only. The sample includes about 140,000 clones, almost 85% seen only once; the top ten take about 3.2%. The sample is drawn from a study of cytomegalovirus exposure and HLA in healthy donors. The CDR3 is made up of 17 amino acids. Between the trimmed V and J ends, which lost 5 bases and 2 bases, there was a span of 21 bases. The germline V gene has CDR1 MGHRA and CDR2 YSYEKL. The clonotype was recovered from a man between 18 and 35 years old in good health and CMV-seropositive. The rearrangement links TRBV4-1 to TRBJ2-5; tentatively, D is TRBD1 (6 bases). Material for sequencing was PBMCs. The CDR3 is CASSSRGVRTVQETQYF. The CDR3 region has the DNA TGCGCCAGCAGCTCGAGAGGGGTGAGGACAGTTCAAGAGACCCAGTACTTC.